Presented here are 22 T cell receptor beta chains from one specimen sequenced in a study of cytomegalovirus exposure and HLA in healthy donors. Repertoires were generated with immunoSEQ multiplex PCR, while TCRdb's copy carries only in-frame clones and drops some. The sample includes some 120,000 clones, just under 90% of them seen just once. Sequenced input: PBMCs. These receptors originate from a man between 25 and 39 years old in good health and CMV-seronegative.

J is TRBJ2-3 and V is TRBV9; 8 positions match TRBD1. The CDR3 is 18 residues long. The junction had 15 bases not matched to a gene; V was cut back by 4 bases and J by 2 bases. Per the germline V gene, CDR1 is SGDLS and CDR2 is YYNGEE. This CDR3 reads CASSPRPQGALFTDTQYF. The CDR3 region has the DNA TGTGCCAGCAGCCCCCGACCGCAGGGGGCCCTCTTCACAGATACGCAGTATTTT.

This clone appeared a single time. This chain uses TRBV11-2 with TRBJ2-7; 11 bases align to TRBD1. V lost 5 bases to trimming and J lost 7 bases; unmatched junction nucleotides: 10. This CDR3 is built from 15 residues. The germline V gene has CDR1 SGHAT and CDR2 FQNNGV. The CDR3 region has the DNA TGTGCCAGCAGCCTACGGGGACAGGGGGTTTGGGAGCAGTACTTC. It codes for CASSLRGQGVWEQYF.

The CDR3 is CASSPPGGYEQYF. DNA for the CDR3: TGTGCCAGCAGCCCCCCAGGTGGATACGAGCAGTACTTC. The chain has TRBV7-9 and TRBJ2-7; D call uncertain. The germline CDR1 and CDR2 sequences are SEHNR and FQNEAQ (reference sequence). The V end was cut by 5 bases, the J end by 4 bases, with 12 bases between. This CDR3 region has 13 residues.

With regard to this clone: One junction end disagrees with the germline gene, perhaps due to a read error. For the CDR3, the DNA is TGTGCCAGCAGAGAAGATCTGGCAGCAACTAATGAAAAACTGTTTTTT. Its protein product is CASREDLAATNEKLFF. The V gene is TRBV2, the J gene TRBJ1-4; D is undetermined. The CDR3 runs to 16 residues. Germline assignment: CDR1 SNHLY and CDR2 FYNNEI.

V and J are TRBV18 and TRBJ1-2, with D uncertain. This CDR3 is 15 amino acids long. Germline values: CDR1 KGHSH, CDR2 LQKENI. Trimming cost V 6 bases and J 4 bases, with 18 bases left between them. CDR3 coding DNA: TGTGCCAGCTCGACCGAGGCCGCGGCTCCCTATGGCTACACCTTC. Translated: CASSTEAAAPYGYTF.

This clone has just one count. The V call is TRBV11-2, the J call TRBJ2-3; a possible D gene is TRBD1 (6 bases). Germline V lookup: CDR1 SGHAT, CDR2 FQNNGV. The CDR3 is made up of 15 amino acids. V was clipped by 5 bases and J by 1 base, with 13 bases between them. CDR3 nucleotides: TGTGCCAGCAGCCTCACAGGGCTCGGCACAGATACGCAGTATTTT. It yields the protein CASSLTGLGTDTQYF.

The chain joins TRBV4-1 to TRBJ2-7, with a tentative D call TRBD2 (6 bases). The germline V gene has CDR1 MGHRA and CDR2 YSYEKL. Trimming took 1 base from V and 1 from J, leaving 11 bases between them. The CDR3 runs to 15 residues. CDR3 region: CASSQAPGGSYEQYF. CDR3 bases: TGCGCCAGCAGCCAAGCGCCTGGGGGGTCCTACGAGCAGTACTTC.

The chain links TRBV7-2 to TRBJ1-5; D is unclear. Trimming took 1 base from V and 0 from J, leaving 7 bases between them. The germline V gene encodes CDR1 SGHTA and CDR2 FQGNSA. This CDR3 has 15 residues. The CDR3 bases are TGTGCCAGCAGCTTAGGAGTCGTTAGCAATCAGCCCCAGCATTTT. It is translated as CASSLGVVSNQPQHF.

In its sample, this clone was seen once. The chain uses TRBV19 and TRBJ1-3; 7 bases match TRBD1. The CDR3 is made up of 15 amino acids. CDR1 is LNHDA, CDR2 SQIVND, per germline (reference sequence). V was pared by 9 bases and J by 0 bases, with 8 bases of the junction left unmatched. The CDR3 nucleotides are TGTGCCAGCCGACAGGGCGACCACTCTGGAAACACCATATATTTT. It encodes CASRQGDHSGNTIYF.

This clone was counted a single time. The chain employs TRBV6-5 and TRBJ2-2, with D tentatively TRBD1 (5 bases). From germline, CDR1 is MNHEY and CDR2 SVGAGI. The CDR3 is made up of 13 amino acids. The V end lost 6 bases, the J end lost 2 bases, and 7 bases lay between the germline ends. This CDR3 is CASRDSNTGELFF. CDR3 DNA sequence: TGTGCCAGCAGAGACAGTAACACCGGGGAGCTGTTTTTT.

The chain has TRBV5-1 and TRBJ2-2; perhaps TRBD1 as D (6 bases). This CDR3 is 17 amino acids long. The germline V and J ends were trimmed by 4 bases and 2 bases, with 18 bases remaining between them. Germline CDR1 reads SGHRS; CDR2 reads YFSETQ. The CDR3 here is CASSVFNRVSNTGELFF. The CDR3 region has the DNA TGCGCCAGCAGCGTTTTTAACAGGGTCTCAAACACCGGGGAGCTGTTTTTT.

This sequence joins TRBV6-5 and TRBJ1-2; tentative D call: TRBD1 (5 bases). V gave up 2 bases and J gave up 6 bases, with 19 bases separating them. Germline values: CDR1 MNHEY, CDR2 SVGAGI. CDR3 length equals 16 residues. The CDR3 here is CASSYDIQETRNGYTF. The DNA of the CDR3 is TGTGCCAGCAGTTACGATATACAGGAAACTCGGAATGGCTACACCTTC.

DNA for the CDR3: TGTGCCACGGGCCAAGGGACGGACTACCAGCCCCAGCATTTT. Translated: CATGQGTDYQPQHF. The rearrangement links TRBV6-5 to TRBJ1-5, with D possibly being TRBD1 (5 bases). Germline V gene lookup returns CDR1 MNHEY and CDR2 SVGAGI. Trimming removed 10 bases from V and 7 bases from J, with 20 bases in between. This CDR3 comprises 14 residues.

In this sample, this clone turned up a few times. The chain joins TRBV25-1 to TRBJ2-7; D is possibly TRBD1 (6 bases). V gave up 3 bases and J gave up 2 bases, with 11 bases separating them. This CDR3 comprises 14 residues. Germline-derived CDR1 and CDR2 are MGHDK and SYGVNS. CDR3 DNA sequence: TGTGCCAGCAGTGATGGACAGTTCACCTACGAGCAGTACTTC. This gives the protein CASSDGQFTYEQYF.

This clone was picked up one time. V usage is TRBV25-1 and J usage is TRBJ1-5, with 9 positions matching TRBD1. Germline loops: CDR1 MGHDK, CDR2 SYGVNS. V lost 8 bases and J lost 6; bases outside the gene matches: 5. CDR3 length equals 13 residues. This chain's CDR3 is CASGTGGGQPQHF. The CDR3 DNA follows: TGTGCCAGCGGAACAGGGGGCGGTCAGCCCCAGCATTTT.

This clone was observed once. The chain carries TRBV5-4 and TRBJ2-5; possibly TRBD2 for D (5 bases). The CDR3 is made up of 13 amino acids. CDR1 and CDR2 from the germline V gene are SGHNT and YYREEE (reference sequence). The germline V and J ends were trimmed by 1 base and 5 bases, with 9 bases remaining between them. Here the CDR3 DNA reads TGTGCCAGCAGCTTGAGCCGCGGGGAGACCCAGTACTTC. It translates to CASSLSRGETQYF.

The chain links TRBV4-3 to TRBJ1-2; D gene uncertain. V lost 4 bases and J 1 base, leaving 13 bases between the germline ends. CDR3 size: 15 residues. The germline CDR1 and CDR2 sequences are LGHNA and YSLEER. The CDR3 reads CASSPYNLLNYGYTF. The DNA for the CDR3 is TGCGCCAGCAGCCCCTATAATCTCCTTAACTATGGCTACACCTTC.

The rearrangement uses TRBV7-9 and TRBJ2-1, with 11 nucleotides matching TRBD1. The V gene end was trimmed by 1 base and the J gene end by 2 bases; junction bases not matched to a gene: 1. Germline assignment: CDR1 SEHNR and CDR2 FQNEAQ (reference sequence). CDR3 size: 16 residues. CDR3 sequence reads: CASSLEGQGAYNEQFF. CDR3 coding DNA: TGTGCCAGCAGCTTAGAGGGACAGGGGGCCTACAATGAGCAGTTCTTC.

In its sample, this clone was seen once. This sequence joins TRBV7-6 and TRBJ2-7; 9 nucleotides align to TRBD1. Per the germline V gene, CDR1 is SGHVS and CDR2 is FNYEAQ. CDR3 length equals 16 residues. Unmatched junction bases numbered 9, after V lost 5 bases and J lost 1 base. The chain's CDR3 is CASSNLPGQGSYEQYF. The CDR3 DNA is TGTGCCAGCAGCAACCTCCCGGGACAGGGTTCCTACGAGCAGTACTTC. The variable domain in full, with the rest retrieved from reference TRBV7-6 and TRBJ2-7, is GAGVSQSPRYKVTKRGQDVALRCDPISGHVSLYWYRQALGQGPEFLTYFNYEAQQDKSGLPNDRFSAERPEGSISTLTIQRTEQRDSAMYRCASSNLPGQGSYEQYFGPGTRLTVT.

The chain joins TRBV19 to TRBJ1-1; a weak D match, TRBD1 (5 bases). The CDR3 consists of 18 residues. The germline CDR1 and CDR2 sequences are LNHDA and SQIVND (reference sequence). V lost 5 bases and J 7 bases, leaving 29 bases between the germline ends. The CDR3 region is CASSPLLNRGGNVGEAFF. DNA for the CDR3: TGTGCCAGTAGTCCCCTCCTTAACCGGGGGGGGAACGTAGGTGAAGCTTTCTTT.

CDR3 bases: TGTGCCAGCAGTTGGCAGCAAGAGACCCAGTACTTC. As protein: CASSWQQETQYF. J is TRBJ2-5 and V is TRBV6-1; D gene unclear. Germline CDR1 reads MNHNS; CDR2 reads SASEGT. Trimming removed 5 bases from V and 2 bases from J, with 6 bases in between. CDR3 length: 12 residues.

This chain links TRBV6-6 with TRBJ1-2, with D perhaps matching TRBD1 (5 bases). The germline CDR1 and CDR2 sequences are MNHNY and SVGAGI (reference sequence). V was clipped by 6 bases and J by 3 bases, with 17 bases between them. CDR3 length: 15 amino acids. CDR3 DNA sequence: TGTGCCAGCAGCTCCCCCTCGACAGATGACTATGGCTACACCTTC. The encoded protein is CASSSPSTDDYGYTF.